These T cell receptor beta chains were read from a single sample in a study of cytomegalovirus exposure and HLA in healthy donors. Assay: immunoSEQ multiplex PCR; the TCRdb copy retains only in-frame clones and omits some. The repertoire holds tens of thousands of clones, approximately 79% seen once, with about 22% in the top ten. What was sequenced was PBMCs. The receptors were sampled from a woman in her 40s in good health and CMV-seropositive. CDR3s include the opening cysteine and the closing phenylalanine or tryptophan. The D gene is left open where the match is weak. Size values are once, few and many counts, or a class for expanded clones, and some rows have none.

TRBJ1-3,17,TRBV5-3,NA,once,TGTGCCAGAAGCTTGGGGTCGACAGGCTTCTCTGGAAACACCATATATTTT,CARSLGSTGFSGNTIYF
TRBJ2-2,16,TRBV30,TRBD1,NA,TGTGCCTGGAGCGGGCTGGGACAGTGGGACACCGGGGAGCTGTTTTTT,CAWSGLGQWDTGELFF
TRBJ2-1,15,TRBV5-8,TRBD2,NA,TGTGCCAGCAGCTCCGCGGGACTATCCTACAATGAGCAGTTCTTC,CASSSAGLSYNEQFF
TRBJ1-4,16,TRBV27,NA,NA,TGTGCCAGCAGTTCACTCGGACTATCAACTAATGAAAAACTGTTTTTT,CASSSLGLSTNEKLFF
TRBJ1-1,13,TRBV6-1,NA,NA,TGTGCCAGCAGTGAAGCCTGGAACACTGAAGCTTTCTTT,CASSEAWNTEAFF
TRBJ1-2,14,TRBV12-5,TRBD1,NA,TGTGCTAGTGGTTTGGACAGGGGTTGGGATGGCTACACCTTC,CASGLDRGWDGYTF
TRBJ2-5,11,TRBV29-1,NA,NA,TGCAGCGTTGACTCCGGGGAGACCCAGTACTTC,CSVDSGETQYF
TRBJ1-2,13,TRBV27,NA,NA,TGTGCCAAAAAATACAGGACATGCTATGGCTACACCTTC,CAKKYRTCYGYTF
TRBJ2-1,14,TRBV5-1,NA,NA,TGCGCCAGCAGTTCGGGTGCTCGTTACAATGAGCAGTTCTTC,CASSSGARYNEQFF
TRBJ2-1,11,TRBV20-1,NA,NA,TGCAGTGCGGAGGCCGGGAATGAGCAGTTCTTC,CSAEAGNEQFF
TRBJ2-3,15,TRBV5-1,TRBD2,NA,TGCGCCAGCACGACTAGCGGGGAGTTCACAGATACGCAGTATTTT,CASTTSGEFTDTQYF
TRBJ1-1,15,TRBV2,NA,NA,TGTGCCAGCTCCCGCGGGGGCGCATTGTCCACTGAAGCTTTCTTT,CASSRGGALSTEAFF
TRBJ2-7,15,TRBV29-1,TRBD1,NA,TGCAGCGTTAGGCCAGGAGGGACAGGGACCTACGAGCAGTACTTC,CSVRPGGTGTYEQYF
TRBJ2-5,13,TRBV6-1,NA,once,TGTGCCAGCTCTGAGAGCGGAGGGGTGACCCAGTACTTC,CASSESGGVTQYF